Described below is a single T cell receptor (beta chain) sequence and its context. The V end lost 5 bases, the J end lost 2 bases, and 15 bases lay between the germline ends. This CDR3 has 15 residues. Germline values: CDR1 SGHVS, CDR2 FNYEAQ. This specimen comes from a study of blood T cell repertoires in COVID-19. Overall study context: Researchers got acute and convalescent COVID-19 samples from the United States, Italy and Spain. PBMCs, B-cell-depleted T cells, or T cells were the source of the cDNA or gDNA that made up the material.

Original data processing: Scientists estimated how many nucleated cells there were by amplifying reference gene primers. The table came from immunoSEQ multiplex PCR; TCRdb's copy has only in-frame clones and leaves some out. V and J calls and clone size are given by that table; D and trimming were obtained from the DNA. The repertoire holds about 190,000 clones, with more than 85% as singletons. This sequence was found in a man in his sixties or seventies with active or convalescent COVID-19. This sequence joins TRBV7-6 and TRBJ2-5, with a possible D match to TRBD2 (6 bases). Specimen: peripheral blood. The CDR3 sequence: CASSPGTLIQETQYF. In nucleotides, the CDR3 is TGTGCCAGCAGCCCCGGGACTCTAATTCAAGAGACCCAGTACTTC.